This T cell receptor beta chain was sequenced in a study of Ad26.COV2.S vaccination and SARS-CoV-2 variants. Study overall: Dosing was one shot or two shots 56 days apart.

The V gene's germline CDR1 is SGDLS and CDR2 YYNGEE. Trimming cost V 0 bases and J 0 bases, with 8 bases left between them. The CDR3 has 15 amino acids. The protocol was immunoSEQ multiplex PCR, while the TCRdb copy is restricted to in-frame clones and leaves out a portion. This sample has about 280,000 clones, with approximately 89% found just once. Treatment specified: approximately 18 received Ad26.COV2.S at low or high dose, single or two shots; 5 received placebo; per-sample allocation not given. It was on day 63 after the first vaccine or placebo injection that samples were taken. This sequence was found in a person aged 18 to 65 who received the Ad26.COV2.S COVID-19 vaccine or a placebo. The chain is built from TRBV9 and TRBJ2-3, with D perhaps assigned TRBD1 or TRBD2 (5 bases each). The sample was peripheral blood, taken in a trial of Ad26.COV2.S vaccine versus placebo. The CDR3 sequence is CASSVGGRSTDTQYF. As DNA, the CDR3 is TGTGCCAGCAGCGTAGGGGGGAGAAGCACAGATACGCAGTATTTT.